This TCR beta chain was found in a study of blood T cell repertoires in COVID-19. Background on the study: Sites across the United States, Italy and Spain contributed samples from acute and convalescent COVID-19. T cells, B-cell-depleted T cells, or PBMCs supplied cDNA or gDNA.

The CDR3 length is 12 residues. Trimming at V came to 5 bases and at J to 10 bases, leaving 4 bases not matched to a gene. In the original processing: The authors estimated nucleated cell counts from reference gene primer amplification. TCRdb's copy holds only in-frame clones and misses some; the assay was immunoSEQ multiplex PCR. V and J calls and clone size are copied from that table; D and trimming were computed from the DNA. The profile covers some 160,000 clones, with 65% to 85% appearing a single time and around 13% taken by the ten largest. The sequenced material came from peripheral blood. The chain has TRBV12-3 or TRBV12-4 and TRBJ2-1; 8 bases match TRBD2. The sequence was collected from a woman of 80 years or more with acute or convalescent COVID-19. The CDR3 region has the DNA TGTGCCAGCAGTCTCATAGCGGGAGAGCAGTTCTTC. Translated: CASSLIAGEQFF.